This TCR beta chain appears in the sequencing data of a study of T cell responses to AZD1222 COVID-19 vaccine. Study findings and constraints: Without day 14 samples, only post-peak T cell repertoires were studied.

Note on this clone: Its antigen is unknown.

Sequencing was performed with immunoSEQ multiplex PCR; in TCRdb, only in-frame clones are kept and a portion is missing. The repertoire consists of roughly 150,000 clones, with 88% occurring once and the leading ten covering around 3.4%. The sequences come from peripheral blood, collected on day 0 of MenACWY control vaccination. The TCR was taken from an adult in good health.

CDR3 sequence: CASSITFTGELFF. The CDR3, as DNA: TGTGCCAGTAGTATCACCTTCACCGGGGAGCTGTTTTTT. The chain couples TRBV19 to TRBJ2-2; D uncertain. Deletions cut 3 bases from V and 4 bases from J, with 6 bases between. The CDR3 has 13 amino acids. The V gene's germline CDR1 is LNHDA and CDR2 SQIVND (reference sequence). Full variable domain (rest looked up from reference TRBV19 and TRBJ2-2): DGGITQSPKYLFRKEGQNVTLSCEQNLNHDAMYWYRQDPGQGLRLIYYSQIVNDFQKGDIAEGYSVSREKKESFPLTVTSAQKNPTAFYLCASSITFTGELFFGEGSRLTVL.